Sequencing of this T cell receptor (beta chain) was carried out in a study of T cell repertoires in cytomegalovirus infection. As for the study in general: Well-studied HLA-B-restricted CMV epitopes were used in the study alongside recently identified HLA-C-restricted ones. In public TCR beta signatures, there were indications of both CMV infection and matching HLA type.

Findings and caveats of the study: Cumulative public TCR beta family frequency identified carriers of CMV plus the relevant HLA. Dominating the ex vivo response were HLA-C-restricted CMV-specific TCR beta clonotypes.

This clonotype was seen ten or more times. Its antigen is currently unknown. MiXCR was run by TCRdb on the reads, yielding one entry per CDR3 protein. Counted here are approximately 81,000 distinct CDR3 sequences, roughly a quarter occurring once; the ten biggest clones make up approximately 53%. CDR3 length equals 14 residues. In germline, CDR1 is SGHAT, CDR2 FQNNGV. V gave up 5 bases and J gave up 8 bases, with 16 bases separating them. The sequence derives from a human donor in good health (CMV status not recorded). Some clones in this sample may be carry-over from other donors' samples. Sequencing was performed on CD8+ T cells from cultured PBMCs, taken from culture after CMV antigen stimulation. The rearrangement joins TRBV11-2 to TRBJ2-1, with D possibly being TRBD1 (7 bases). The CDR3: CASSPRGRRDEQFF. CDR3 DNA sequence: TGTGCCAGCAGCCCCAGGGGGAGGAGGGATGAGCAGTTCTTC.